Listed here are 13 T cell receptor beta chains from one sample, sequenced in a study of Graves' ophthalmopathy and Graves' hyperthyroidism. As the template, RNA transcripts were used to amplify TCR beta CDR3 regions. In the first round, RT-PCR was carried out with HTBI primers, and a multiplex PCR formed the second round. From the multiplex PCR reads, TCRdb called clonotypes with MiXCR, one entry per CDR3 protein. In the table there are roughly 300,000 distinct CDR3 sequences, 15% to 20% of which are singletons. Material: peripheral blood. These receptors were obtained from an adult man with Graves' ophthalmopathy.

This clonotype was observed at least ten times. The gene calls are TRBV2 and TRBJ2-6, with a possible D match to TRBD1 (6 bases). The CDR3 length is 15 residues. The ends were cut back, 6 bases at V and 0 bases at J, with 9 bases in the middle. Germline assignment: CDR1 SNHLY and CDR2 FYNNEI. CDR3 DNA sequence: TGTGCCAGCAGGACAGGAAGCTCTGGGGCCAACGTCCTGACTTTC. As protein: CASRTGSSGANVLTF.

There are many counts of this clonotype. This rearrangement joins TRBV5-1 to TRBJ1-1, with D perhaps TRBD1 (6 bases). The germline V gene encodes CDR1 SGHRS and CDR2 YFSETQ. There are 13 residues in the CDR3. Trimming removed 7 bases at V and 1 base at J, with 11 bases between. The CDR3 bases are TGCGCCAGCCGACAGGACCCGAACACTGAAGCTTTCTTT. Translated, it gives CASRQDPNTEAFF.

This clonotype was found many times. The CDR3 DNA reads as TGTGCCAGCAGTGAATTGGTGCCGGGGAACACTGAAGCTTTCTTT. As protein: CASSELVPGNTEAFF. The chain carries TRBV25-1 and TRBJ1-1; no definite D call. Germline-derived CDR1 and CDR2 are MGHDK and SYGVNS. This CDR3 comprises 15 residues. V was cut by 1 base and J by 1 base, with 10 bases left in between. The variable domain in full, with the rest retrieved from reference TRBV25-1 and TRBJ1-1, is EADIYQTPRYLVIGTGKKITLECSQTMGHDKMYWYQQDPGMELHLIHYSYGVNSTEKGDLSSESTVSRIRTEHFPLTLESARPSHTSQYLCASSELVPGNTEAFFGQGTRLTVV.

This clonotype was counted at least ten times. The J gene is TRBJ1-2, the V gene TRBV30; D not certain. The CDR3 is 15 amino acids. Germline values: CDR1 GTSNPN, CDR2 SVGIG (reference sequence). V was cut by 0 bases and J by 0 bases, with 11 bases left in between. The CDR3 region has the DNA TGTGCCTGGAGTGTGATACATCCAACTAACTATGGCTACACCTTC. Its protein product is CAWSVIHPTNYGYTF.

This clonotype was recorded many times. CDR3 amino acids: CSAPAGSYTEAFF. The CDR3 DNA reads as TGCAGTGCACCAGCGGGGAGTTACACTGAAGCTTTCTTT. J is TRBJ1-1 and V is TRBV20-1; D is uncertain. This CDR3 contains 13 residues. Trimming took 6 bases from V and 3 from J, leaving 14 bases between them. The germline V gene encodes CDR1 DFQATT and CDR2 SNEGSKA (reference sequence).

This clonotype occurred many times. The chain employs TRBV20-1 and TRBJ1-3, with 8 nucleotides matching TRBD1. The V gene's germline CDR1 is DFQATT and CDR2 SNEGSKA (reference sequence). V lost 3 bases and J lost 0; bases outside the gene matches: 7. The CDR3 covers 16 residues. CDR3 sequence: CSASDRGEGSGNTIYF. The CDR3 DNA reads as TGCAGTGCTAGTGACAGGGGTGAAGGCTCTGGAAACACCATATATTTT.

This clonotype was found many times. The chain is built from TRBV7-2 and TRBJ1-6; D not resolved. This CDR3 has 13 amino acids. Deletions cut 5 bases from V and 14 bases from J, with 16 bases between. Germline values: CDR1 SGHTA, CDR2 FQGNSA. CDR3 loop: CASSTDGGKALHF. The CDR3 DNA follows: TGTGCCAGCAGCACCGACGGAGGCAAGGCCCTCCACTTT.

This clonotype has a count of ten or more. The gene calls are TRBV7-9 and TRBJ1-1; unclear D gene. Germline CDR1 and CDR2: SEHNR and FQNEAQ (reference sequence). The CDR3 has 13 amino acids. Trimming took 2 bases from V and 3 from J, leaving 7 bases between them. CDR3 in amino acids: CASSLFADTEAFF. The CDR3 DNA reads TGTGCCAGCAGCTTATTTGCAGACACTGAAGCTTTCTTT.

This clonotype has a count of ten or more. The chain recombines TRBV5-6 with TRBJ1-2; D is unclear. Germline lookup yields CDR1 SGHDT and CDR2 YYEEEE. This CDR3 contains 13 residues. Trimming stripped 1 base from V and 5 bases from J, with 9 bases between. DNA of the CDR3: TGTGCCAGCAGCTTGTCGGACTCTTATGGCTACACCTTC. Translating it yields CASSLSDSYGYTF.

In this sample, this clonotype turned up many times. This chain links TRBV12-3 or TRBV12-4 with TRBJ1-1, with no clear D. With 3 bases removed from V and 0 bases from J, the gap between germline ends came to 5 bases. This CDR3 is 13 amino acids long. This CDR3 reads CASSFKVNTEAFF. CDR3 coding DNA: TGTGCCAGCAGTTTTAAGGTGAACACTGAAGCTTTCTTT.

This rearrangement joins TRBV6-1 to TRBJ2-3; possible D gene TRBD2, 5 bases. Trimming stripped 7 bases from V and 5 bases from J, with 16 bases between. The CDR3 has 14 amino acids. Germline V lookup: CDR1 MNHNS, CDR2 SASEGT. This CDR3 reads CASTKDWQGDTQYF. The CDR3 DNA reads as TGTGCCAGCACCAAGGACTGGCAAGGAGATACGCAGTATTTT.

There are a few counts of this clonotype. The chain joins TRBV15 to TRBJ1-1, with 10 bases aligning to TRBD1. V dropped 5 bases and J dropped 12; count of bases not matched to a gene: 21. Per the germline V gene, CDR1 is LNHNV and CDR2 is YYDKDF (reference sequence). This CDR3 contains 17 residues. The CDR3: CATSRDRGFLPPLKSFF. DNA of the CDR3: TGTGCCACCAGCCGGGACAGGGGATTTCTCCCCCCTTTAAAATCTTTCTTT.

This clonotype was seen at least ten times. The chain combines TRBV4-1 with TRBJ1-5, with D tentatively TRBD1 (6 bases). The V gene lost 0 bases and the J gene lost 4 bases, with 13 bases spanning the gap. The CDR3 runs to 16 residues. CDR1 and CDR2 (germline): MGHRA, YSYEKL. CDR3 sequence reads: CASSQEGGGGNQPQHF. The DNA for the CDR3 is TGCGCCAGCAGCCAAGAAGGAGGGGGTGGGAATCAGCCCCAGCATTTT.